This TCR beta chain was observed in a study of blood T cell repertoires in COVID-19. Study background: Specimens from acute and convalescent COVID-19 originated in the United States, Italy and Spain.

The J segment lost 0 bases and the V segment lost 5 bases, leaving 6 bases of the junction unmatched. The CDR3 covers 16 residues. Germline V lookup: CDR1 KGHSH, CDR2 LQKENI. Repertoires were generated with immunoSEQ multiplex PCR, while TCRdb's copy carries only in-frame clones and drops some. The sample consists of fewer than 90,000 clones, about 80% of them appearing once. The sequencing sample was made of peripheral blood. This sequence joins TRBV18 and TRBJ1-4, with 7 bases fitting TRBD1. This TCR was sampled from a woman aged 80 or older with acute or convalescent COVID-19. The CDR3: CASSSGQATTNEKLFF. As DNA, the CDR3 is TGTGCCAGCTCATCAGGACAGGCAACAACTAATGAAAAACTGTTTTTT.